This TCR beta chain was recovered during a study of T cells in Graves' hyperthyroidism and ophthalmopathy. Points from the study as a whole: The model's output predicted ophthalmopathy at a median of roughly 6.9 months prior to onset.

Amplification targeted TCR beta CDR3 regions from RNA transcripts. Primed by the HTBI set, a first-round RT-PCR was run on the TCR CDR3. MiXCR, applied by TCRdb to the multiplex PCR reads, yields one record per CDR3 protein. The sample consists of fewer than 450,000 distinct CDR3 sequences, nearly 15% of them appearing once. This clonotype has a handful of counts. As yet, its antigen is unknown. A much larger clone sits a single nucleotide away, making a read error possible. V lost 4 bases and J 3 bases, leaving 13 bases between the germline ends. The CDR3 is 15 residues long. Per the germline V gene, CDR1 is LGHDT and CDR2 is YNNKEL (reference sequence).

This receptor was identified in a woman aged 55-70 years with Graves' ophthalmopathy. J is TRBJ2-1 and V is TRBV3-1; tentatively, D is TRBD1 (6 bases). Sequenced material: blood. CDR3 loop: CASSRGGLVYNEQFF. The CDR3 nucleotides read TGTGCCAGCAGCCGAGGGGGTCTCGTCTACAATGAGCAGTTCTTC.